The clone carrying this T cell receptor (beta chain) has at least ten counts. The V and J ends lost 2 bases and 0 bases respectively, with 7 bases between them. Germline CDR1 is SNHLY and CDR2 is FYNNEI. There are 14 residues in the CDR3. The data derive from a study of T cells in Graves' hyperthyroidism and ophthalmopathy. Amplified TCR beta CDR3 regions derived from RNA transcripts. A set of HTBI primers served as the primers for a first-round RT-PCR of the TCR CDR3. TCRdb itself ran the multiplex PCR reads through MiXCR, one entry per CDR3 protein. This table holds about 320,000 distinct CDR3 sequences, 16% found once.

V gene TRBV2 combines with J gene TRBJ2-5; D not resolved. The TCR was taken from a man in his thirties or forties with Graves' hyperthyroidism. The sequencing sample was made of blood. The CDR3 here is CASSEQAYQETQYF. In DNA, the CDR3 is TGTGCCAGCAGTGAACAGGCGTACCAAGAGACCCAGTACTTC.